The rows below give T cell receptor beta chains drawn from one sample of a study of blood T cell repertoires in COVID-19. Measured with immunoSEQ multiplex PCR; TCRdb has only the in-frame clones, and not every one. In the table there are around 160,000 clones, 75% to 90% of which are singletons. Sequencing was carried out using peripheral blood. The receptors shown here come from a human donor in a cohort sampled during active COVID-19. Both conserved end residues are part of each CDR3. D genes are given only for firm matches. Expanded clones are given a class, and other clones once, few, many or no size at all.

d_gene: -; j_gene: TRBJ2-3; v_gene: TRBV7-9; abundance: -; len: 13; CDR3nt: TGTGCCAGCAGCCCAAGAGGAGGACCGGGTCAGTATTTT; CDR3aa: CASSPRGGPGQYF
d_gene: -; j_gene: TRBJ1-2; v_gene: TRBV20-1; abundance: -; len: 11; CDR3nt: TGCAGTGGAGCCGATAACTATGGCTACACCTTC; CDR3aa: CSGADNYGYTF
d_gene: -; j_gene: TRBJ1-3; v_gene: TRBV6-1; abundance: -; len: 17; CDR3nt: TGTGCCAGCAGTGAACCTAGGCTCCGGAGCTCTGGAAACACCATATATTTT; CDR3aa: CASSEPRLRSSGNTIYF
d_gene: TRBD1; j_gene: TRBJ1-1; v_gene: TRBV6-5; abundance: -; len: 16; CDR3nt: TGTGCCAGCAGTTTCAGCCGGGACAGGAAGAACACTGAAGCTTTCTTT; CDR3aa: CASSFSRDRKNTEAFF
d_gene: TRBD1; j_gene: TRBJ2-7; v_gene: TRBV18; abundance: -; len: 15; CDR3nt: TGTGCCAGCTCACCCATAGGACAGGGGACGGGGGAGCAGTACTTC; CDR3aa: CASSPIGQGTGEQYF
d_gene: -; j_gene: TRBJ2-7; v_gene: TRBV18; abundance: -; len: 15; CDR3nt: TGTGCCAGCTCACCACCGGACAGATCCAACTACGAGCAGTACTTC; CDR3aa: CASSPPDRSNYEQYF
d_gene: TRBD2; j_gene: TRBJ2-3; v_gene: TRBV30; abundance: -; len: 14; CDR3nt: TGTGCCTGGAGTACGACGGGCGGGGGAGATACGCAGTATTTT; CDR3aa: CAWSTTGGGDTQYF
d_gene: TRBD2; j_gene: TRBJ2-5; v_gene: TRBV5-6; abundance: -; len: 17; CDR3nt: TGTGCCAGCAGCTCCGATACAGCGGGACTAGCGAAAACTACCCAGTACTTC; CDR3aa: CASSSDTAGLAKTTQYF
d_gene: TRBD2; j_gene: TRBJ2-7; v_gene: TRBV7-2; abundance: -; len: 18; CDR3nt: TGTGCCAGCAGCCCCGCCGGCATGGCGGGAGGGCCTCGGTACGAGCAGTACTTC; CDR3aa: CASSPAGMAGGPRYEQYF
d_gene: TRBD1; j_gene: TRBJ1-2; v_gene: TRBV7-2; abundance: few; len: 16; CDR3nt: TGTGCCAGCAGCCCATACAGGACAGGGGGTCAATGGGGCTACACCTTC; CDR3aa: CASSPYRTGGQWGYTF
d_gene: -; j_gene: TRBJ2-7; v_gene: TRBV15; abundance: -; len: 14; CDR3nt: TGTGCCACCAGCAGAGCTGGGGGGAGCTACGAGCAGTACTTC; CDR3aa: CATSRAGGSYEQYF
d_gene: TRBD1; j_gene: TRBJ1-5; v_gene: TRBV6-1; abundance: -; len: 16; CDR3nt: TGTGCCAGCAGTGCGGGACAGGGAGGTTGGAATCAGCCCCAGCATTTT; CDR3aa: CASSAGQGGWNQPQHF
d_gene: -; j_gene: TRBJ2-3; v_gene: TRBV7-7; abundance: -; len: 13; CDR3nt: TGTGCCAGCAGCTTAGGAAGGAACTATCCGCAGTATTTT; CDR3aa: CASSLGRNYPQYF
d_gene: TRBD2; j_gene: TRBJ2-3; v_gene: TRBV10-1; abundance: many; len: 17; CDR3nt: TGCGCCAGCAGTGAGTCGCGGGGGGATTTAGGCACAGATACGCAGTATTTT; CDR3aa: CASSESRGDLGTDTQYF
d_gene: -; j_gene: TRBJ2-7; v_gene: TRBV11-2; abundance: -; len: 14; CDR3nt: TGTGCCAGCAGCTTAGAGGGGACAAAATACGAGCAGTACTTC; CDR3aa: CASSLEGTKYEQYF
d_gene: TRBD1; j_gene: TRBJ2-3; v_gene: TRBV5-5; abundance: -; len: 16; CDR3nt: TGTGCCAGCAGCACGGGACAGGGGACGAGCACAGATACGCAGTATTTT; CDR3aa: CASSTGQGTSTDTQYF
d_gene: -; j_gene: TRBJ1-1; v_gene: TRBV6-2/TRBV6-3; abundance: -; len: 15; CDR3nt: TGTGCCAGCAGTTACCCAAGGCACAGTAACACTGAAGCTTTCTTT; CDR3aa: CASSYPRHSNTEAFF
d_gene: -; j_gene: TRBJ2-1; v_gene: TRBV7-2; abundance: many; len: 13; CDR3nt: TGTGCCAGCAGCTTTGACTTCTACAATGAGCAGTTCTTC; CDR3aa: CASSFDFYNEQFF
d_gene: TRBD1; j_gene: TRBJ2-2; v_gene: TRBV5-1; abundance: -; len: 15; CDR3nt: TGCGCCAGCAGAGACAGGGGGCAGGCCACCGGGGAGCTGTTTTTT; CDR3aa: CASRDRGQATGELFF
d_gene: TRBD1; j_gene: TRBJ1-2; v_gene: TRBV28; abundance: -; len: 12; CDR3nt: TGTGCCAGCAGACAGGGGGCGTATGGCTACACCTTC; CDR3aa: CASRQGAYGYTF
d_gene: -; j_gene: TRBJ2-3; v_gene: TRBV20-1; abundance: -; len: 11; CDR3nt: TGCAGTGCTAGTCCGGGAGATACGCAGTATTTT; CDR3aa: CSASPGDTQYF
d_gene: -; j_gene: TRBJ2-1; v_gene: TRBV12-3/TRBV12-4; abundance: -; len: 12; CDR3nt: TGTGCCAGCACGGGCTCCTACAATGAGCAGTTCTTC; CDR3aa: CASTGSYNEQFF
d_gene: -; j_gene: TRBJ2-7; v_gene: TRBV7-3; abundance: many; len: 13; CDR3nt: TGTGCCAGCAGCTTAAAGGCGGGCCACGAGCAGTACTTC; CDR3aa: CASSLKAGHEQYF
d_gene: -; j_gene: TRBJ1-6; v_gene: TRBV25-1; abundance: -; len: 13; CDR3nt: TGTGCCAGCAGTCTCGGGACACAGGCACCCCTCCACTTT; CDR3aa: CASSLGTQAPLHF
d_gene: -; j_gene: TRBJ2-5; v_gene: TRBV2; abundance: -; len: 15; CDR3nt: TGTGCCAGCAGTGGGTCGGACAGATACCAAGAGACCCAGTACTTC; CDR3aa: CASSGSDRYQETQYF
d_gene: TRBD2; j_gene: TRBJ2-1; v_gene: TRBV6-2/TRBV6-3; abundance: -; len: 15; CDR3nt: TGTGCCAGCAGCCTCTCAACTAGCGTCTACAATGAGCAGTTCTTC; CDR3aa: CASSLSTSVYNEQFF
d_gene: TRBD1; j_gene: TRBJ2-7; v_gene: TRBV7-2; abundance: -; len: 16; CDR3nt: TGTGCCACCAGTCCCCCGTTTGGACAGGGCCCCTACGAGCAGTACTTC; CDR3aa: CATSPPFGQGPYEQYF
d_gene: -; j_gene: TRBJ2-5; v_gene: TRBV4-1; abundance: -; len: 15; CDR3nt: TGCGCCAGCAGCCAAGGTAACGGGAACCAAGAGACCCAGTACTTC; CDR3aa: CASSQGNGNQETQYF
d_gene: TRBD1; j_gene: TRBJ1-1; v_gene: TRBV7-9; abundance: once; len: 18; CDR3nt: TGTGCCAGCAGCTTAGCCCTCCGGGACAGGGGCCGGAACACTGAAGCTTTCTTT; CDR3aa: CASSLALRDRGRNTEAFF
d_gene: TRBD2; j_gene: TRBJ2-1; v_gene: TRBV10-2; abundance: -; len: 14; CDR3nt: TGCGCCAGCAGGGGACTAGCGGAGCCCTTGGGGCAGTTCTTC; CDR3aa: CASRGLAEPLGQFF
d_gene: TRBD1; j_gene: TRBJ1-2; v_gene: TRBV10-3; abundance: -; len: 13; CDR3nt: TGTGCCATCAGTTTACAGGGGCTCTATGGCTACACCTTC; CDR3aa: CAISLQGLYGYTF
d_gene: TRBD1; j_gene: TRBJ1-2; v_gene: TRBV28; abundance: -; len: 16; CDR3nt: TGTGCCAGCAGGGTCCCGCCGGGACAGGGTACCTATGGCTACACCTTC; CDR3aa: CASRVPPGQGTYGYTF
d_gene: -; j_gene: TRBJ2-5; v_gene: TRBV7-9; abundance: -; len: 16; CDR3nt: TGTGCCAGCAGCTTAGTCGGGCCGGGGATGGGGGAGACCCAGTACTTC; CDR3aa: CASSLVGPGMGETQYF
d_gene: -; j_gene: TRBJ2-2; v_gene: TRBV30; abundance: -; len: 14; CDR3nt: TGTGCCTGGAGTGCAGGACTTAACACCGGGGAGCTGTTTTTT; CDR3aa: CAWSAGLNTGELFF
d_gene: TRBD1; j_gene: TRBJ1-1; v_gene: TRBV3-1/TRBV3-2; abundance: -; len: 14; CDR3nt: TGTGCCAGCAGCCAAATGGGGGACAGGGGAGAATCTTTCTTT; CDR3aa: CASSQMGDRGESFF
d_gene: -; j_gene: TRBJ1-2; v_gene: TRBV7-2; abundance: -; len: 14; CDR3nt: TGTGCCAGCAGCTTACAAACGGGGGGCTATGGCTACACCTTC; CDR3aa: CASSLQTGGYGYTF
d_gene: -; j_gene: TRBJ1-3; v_gene: TRBV7-9; abundance: once; len: 14; CDR3nt: TGTGCCACCTTACTAAGGGGGTCTGGAAACACCATATATTTT; CDR3aa: CATLLRGSGNTIYF
d_gene: TRBD2; j_gene: TRBJ2-4; v_gene: TRBV7-2; abundance: -; len: 15; CDR3nt: TGTGCCAGCAGCTATCGACGGACTAGCGGAAACATTCAGTACTTC; CDR3aa: CASSYRRTSGNIQYF
d_gene: -; j_gene: TRBJ1-2; v_gene: TRBV7-2; abundance: -; len: 15; CDR3nt: TGTGCCAGCACCTTAACCGGGACACCTGTCTATGGCTACACCTTC; CDR3aa: CASTLTGTPVYGYTF
d_gene: TRBD2; j_gene: TRBJ2-7; v_gene: TRBV5-6; abundance: few; len: 15; CDR3nt: TGTGCCAGCAGCTCCGGGGCGGGGGTTGTCTACGAGCAGTACTTC; CDR3aa: CASSSGAGVVYEQYF
d_gene: TRBD1; j_gene: TRBJ1-4; v_gene: TRBV19; abundance: -; len: 17; CDR3nt: TGTGCCAGTAGTATATTGGGACAGGGTCGGGCTAATGAAAAACTGTTTTTT; CDR3aa: CASSILGQGRANEKLFF
d_gene: TRBD1; j_gene: TRBJ2-3; v_gene: TRBV5-1; abundance: -; len: 18; CDR3nt: TGCGCCAGCAGCGGCCGGGACAGGGCCCCGAGTAGCACAGATACGCAGTATTTT; CDR3aa: CASSGRDRAPSSTDTQYF
d_gene: -; j_gene: TRBJ1-1; v_gene: TRBV19; abundance: -; len: 14; CDR3nt: TGTGCCAGTAGTATAGGAGGGGGGAACACTGAAGCTTTCTTT; CDR3aa: CASSIGGGNTEAFF
d_gene: TRBD2; j_gene: TRBJ2-1; v_gene: TRBV10-2; abundance: -; len: 16; CDR3nt: TGCGCCAGCAGTGAGTCGTCTAGCGGGGGGTACAATGAGCAGTTCTTC; CDR3aa: CASSESSSGGYNEQFF
d_gene: TRBD2; j_gene: TRBJ2-7; v_gene: TRBV5-4; abundance: -; len: 15; CDR3nt: TGTGCCAGCAGCTTGACTAGCGGGAGTCGGGGAGAGCAGTACTTC; CDR3aa: CASSLTSGSRGEQYF
d_gene: TRBD2; j_gene: TRBJ2-3; v_gene: TRBV6-2/TRBV6-3; abundance: -; len: 17; CDR3nt: TGTGCCAGCAGTTACGTTCTAGCGGGAGGGTCTCCGGATACGCAGTATTTT; CDR3aa: CASSYVLAGGSPDTQYF
d_gene: -; j_gene: TRBJ2-7; v_gene: TRBV6-4; abundance: -; len: 14; CDR3nt: TGTGCCAGCAGTGGTTTATCGAGCGTTTACGAGCAGTACTTC; CDR3aa: CASSGLSSVYEQYF